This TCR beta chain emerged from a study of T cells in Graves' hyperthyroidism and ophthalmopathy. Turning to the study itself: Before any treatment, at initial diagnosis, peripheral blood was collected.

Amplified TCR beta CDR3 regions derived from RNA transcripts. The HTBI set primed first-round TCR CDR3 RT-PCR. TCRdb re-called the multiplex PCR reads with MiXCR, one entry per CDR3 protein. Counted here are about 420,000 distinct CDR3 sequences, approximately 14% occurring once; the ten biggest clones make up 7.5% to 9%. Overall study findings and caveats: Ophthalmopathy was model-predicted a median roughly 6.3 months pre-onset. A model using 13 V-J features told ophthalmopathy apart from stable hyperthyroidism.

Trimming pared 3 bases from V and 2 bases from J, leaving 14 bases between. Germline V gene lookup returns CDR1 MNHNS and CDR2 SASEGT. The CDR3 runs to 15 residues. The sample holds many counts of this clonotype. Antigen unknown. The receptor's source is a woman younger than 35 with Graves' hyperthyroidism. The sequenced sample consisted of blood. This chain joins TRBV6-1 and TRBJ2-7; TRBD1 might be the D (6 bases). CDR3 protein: CASSDPGQGTYEQYF. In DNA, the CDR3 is TGTGCCAGCAGTGACCCCGGGCAGGGGACCTACGAGCAGTACTTC.